One and the same sample provided the 18 T cell receptor beta chains below, sequenced in a study of cytomegalovirus exposure and HLA in healthy donors. PCR employed 60 Vbeta and 13 Jbeta primers. The protocol was immunoSEQ multiplex PCR, while the TCRdb copy is restricted to in-frame clones and leaves out a portion. The table has approximately 140,000 clones, around 80% seen once. Source material: PBMCs. The receptors stem from a woman in her thirties or forties in good health and CMV-seronegative.

This clone has only a few counts. The V and J genes are TRBV7-9 and TRBJ2-7, with D possibly TRBD2 on 6 matching bases. The germline CDR1 and CDR2 sequences are SEHNR and FQNEAQ (reference sequence). Trimming removed 6 bases at V and 1 base at J, with 16 bases between. The CDR3 consists of 15 residues. The CDR3 DNA sequence: TGTGCCAGCAGAGGCCTTACGGGGGTTTCCTACGAGCAGTACTTC. This codes for CASRGLTGVSYEQYF.

This chain uses TRBV6-5 with TRBJ2-2; D perhaps matches TRBD2 (6 bases). Trimming removed 5 bases at V and 4 bases at J, with 11 bases between. In germline, CDR1 is MNHEY, CDR2 SVGAGI. The CDR3 has 14 residues. The CDR3 DNA sequence: TGTGCCAGCAGTACCCGGGACTCCACCGGGGAGCTGTTTTTT. This codes for CASSTRDSTGELFF.

This clone has only one observation. The chain is built from TRBV30 and TRBJ1-4; 11 bases map to TRBD1. The V gene end was trimmed by 5 bases and the J gene end by 9 bases; junction bases not matched to a gene: 5. The CDR3 contains 13 residues. The germline V gene has CDR1 GTSNPN and CDR2 SVGIG (reference sequence). CDR3 protein: CAWGTGGGQKLFF. Written as DNA, the CDR3 is TGTGCCTGGGGGACAGGGGGAGGCCAAAAACTGTTTTTT.

CDR3 nucleotide sequence: TGCGCCAGCAGCTTGGGGCAGGATCCTCCTTACGAGCAGTACTTC. Protein sequence: CASSLGQDPPYEQYF. The chain has TRBV5-1 and TRBJ2-7; D remains unclear. There are 15 residues in the CDR3. The germline V and J ends were trimmed by 0 bases and 4 bases, with 14 bases remaining between them. Germline V CDR1 and CDR2: SGHRS, YFSETQ.

The gene calls are TRBV11-1 and TRBJ2-3, with TRBD2 matching 8 bases. With 5 bases clipped from V and 2 bases from J, the junction kept 3 bases outside the gene matches. This CDR3 contains 14 residues. Germline CDR1 and CDR2: SGHAT and FQDESV (reference sequence). The CDR3 reads CASSHSGTTDTQYF. The CDR3, as DNA: TGTGCCAGCAGCCATAGCGGGACCACAGATACGCAGTATTTT.

As regards this clone: Germline and junction disagree at one end, which may indicate a read error. The chain combines TRBV28 with TRBJ2-4; TRBD1 agrees at 7 bases. Germline values: CDR1 MDHEN, CDR2 SYDVKM. CDR3 length: 12 residues. The CDR3 protein is CASSTQGNSQYF. The CDR3 DNA reads TGTGCCAGCAGCACACAGGGGAACAGTCAGTACTTC.

This clone appeared a few times. The V call is TRBV27, the J call TRBJ1-2, with a weak D call TRBD1 (5 bases). Germline assignment: CDR1 MNHEY and CDR2 SMNVEV (reference sequence). Between the trimmed V and J ends, which lost 3 bases and 0 bases, there was a span of 11 bases. The CDR3 is 15 amino acids. CDR3 sequence: CASSLTDTPNYGYTF. The DNA for the CDR3 is TGTGCCAGCAGTTTGACAGACACACCTAACTATGGCTACACCTTC.

V is TRBV6-5 and J is TRBJ1-3; D might be TRBD1 (6 bases). Trimming stripped 6 bases from V and 0 bases from J, with 12 bases between. Germline V gives CDR1 MNHEY, CDR2 SVGAGI. This CDR3 is built from 15 residues. CDR3: CASSAGQISGNTIYF. Written as DNA, the CDR3 is TGTGCCAGCAGCGCTGGACAGATCTCTGGAAACACCATATATTTT.

This clone has a single count. J is TRBJ2-7 and V is TRBV10-3, with D perhaps matching TRBD2 (6 bases). The CDR3 runs to 13 residues. CDR1 is ENHRY and CDR2 is SYGVKD in the germline V gene. V lost 10 bases and J lost 0, with 13 bases in between. CDR3 loop: CASNGGPSYEQYF. CDR3 sequence (DNA): TGTGCCAGTAATGGAGGGCCCTCCTACGAGCAGTACTTC.

The count of this clone is one. The chain employs TRBV9 and TRBJ1-5; D is uncertain. The V end lost 0 bases, the J end lost 3 bases, and 10 bases lay between the germline ends. The germline CDR1 and CDR2 sequences are SGDLS and YYNGEE. The length of the CDR3 is 15 residues. The CDR3 DNA reads as TGTGCCAGCAGCGTAGGGGTGGGCCTCAATCAGCCCCAGCATTTT. Translation gives CASSVGVGLNQPQHF.

The V gene is TRBV5-1, the J gene TRBJ2-3; 10 positions match TRBD2. Looked up from germline, CDR1 is SGHRS and CDR2 is YFSETQ. The V segment lost 1 base and the J segment 4 bases; nucleotides outside the gene matches: 0. The CDR3 consists of 14 residues. The CDR3 protein is CASSLTSGADTQYF. The CDR3, as DNA: TGCGCCAGCAGCTTGACTAGCGGGGCAGATACGCAGTATTTT.

V and J are TRBV5-1 and TRBJ2-1; 9 bases are shared with TRBD1. Looked up from germline, CDR1 is SGHRS and CDR2 is YFSETQ. This CDR3 is 17 amino acids long. J was trimmed by 4 bases and V by 2 bases; bases with no gene match: 10. The CDR3 coding sequence is TGCGCCAGCAGCTTACCCGCCGGGACAGGGCCATACAATGAGCAGTTCTTC. Residues: CASSLPAGTGPYNEQFF.

This clone was picked up a small number of times. This chain links TRBV11-3 with TRBJ1-2, with TRBD1 identical over 7 bases. The V gene's germline CDR1 is SGHNT and CDR2 YENEEA. V lost 7 bases, J lost 0 bases, and 8 bases stayed unmatched. The CDR3 is made up of 15 amino acids. The CDR3 loop is CASIAPTGANYGYTF. The CDR3 DNA sequence: TGTGCCAGCATTGCCCCCACAGGGGCTAACTATGGCTACACCTTC.

The CDR3 reads CSVDPGGSGNTIYF. DNA for the CDR3: TGCAGCGTTGACCCAGGGGGCTCCGGAAACACCATATATTTT. The chain has TRBV29-1 and TRBJ1-3, with 8 bases aligning to TRBD1. This CDR3 spans 14 amino acids. V lost 3 bases, J lost 4 bases, and 5 bases stayed unmatched. Germline CDR1 and CDR2: SQVTM and ANQGSEA. Supplemented by reference TRBV29-1 and TRBJ1-3, the full variable domain reads SAVISQKPSRDICQRGTSLTIQCQVDSQVTMMFWYRQQPGQSLTLIATANQGSEATYESGFVIDKFPISRPNLTFSTLTVSNMSPEDSSIYLCSVDPGGSGNTIYFGEGSWLTVV.

The chain is built from TRBV7-9 and TRBJ2-1; weak D call: TRBD2 (5 bases). Trimming stripped 3 bases from V and 7 bases from J, with 13 bases between. The CDR3 has 14 amino acids. The germline V gene encodes CDR1 SEHNR and CDR2 FQNEAQ (reference sequence). CDR3 residues: CASSFLIARNEQFF. For the CDR3, the DNA is TGTGCCAGCAGCTTCCTTATAGCGAGAAATGAGCAGTTCTTC.

This clone was seen a handful of times. The rearrangement joins TRBV27 to TRBJ2-1, with 8 positions matching TRBD2. Losses at the gene ends were 6 bases for V and 10 bases for J; bases not matched to a gene: 14. The CDR3 consists of 15 residues. Germline CDR1 is MNHEY and CDR2 is SMNVEV (reference sequence). The CDR3 protein is CASRTGTSHNEEQFF. CDR3 DNA sequence: TGTGCCAGCAGGACCGGGACTAGTCATAATGAGGAGCAGTTCTTC.

The chain combines TRBV7-9 with TRBJ2-7; 7 bases map to TRBD2. The CDR3 sequence is 14 residues long. Germline loops: CDR1 SEHNR, CDR2 FQNEAQ (reference sequence). V dropped 4 bases and J dropped 5; count of bases not matched to a gene: 8. CDR3 region: CASSSGGLDDEQYF. The CDR3 bases are TGTGCCAGCAGCTCCGGTGGACTAGACGACGAGCAGTACTTC.

The genes are TRBV6-6 and TRBJ1-6; TRBD1 aligns across 7 bases. Germline loops: CDR1 MNHNY, CDR2 SVGAGI (reference sequence). The J segment lost 8 bases and the V segment lost 5 bases, leaving 0 bases of the junction unmatched. CDR3 length: 12 amino acids. The CDR3 coding sequence is TGTGCCAGCAGTGGGACAGATTCACCCCTCCACTTT. It codes for CASSGTDSPLHF.